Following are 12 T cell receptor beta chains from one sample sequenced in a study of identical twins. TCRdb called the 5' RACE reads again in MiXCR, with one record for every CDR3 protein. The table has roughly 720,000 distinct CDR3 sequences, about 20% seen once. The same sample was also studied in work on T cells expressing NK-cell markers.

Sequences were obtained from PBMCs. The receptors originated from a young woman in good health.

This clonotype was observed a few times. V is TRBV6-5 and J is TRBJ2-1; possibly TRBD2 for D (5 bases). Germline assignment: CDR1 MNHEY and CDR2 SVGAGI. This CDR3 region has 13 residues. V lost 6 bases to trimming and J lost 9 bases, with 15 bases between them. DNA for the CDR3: TGTGCCAGCAGCTTACCCCGGAGCGGTGAGCAGTTCTTC. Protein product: CASSLPRSGEQFF.

The CDR3 DNA reads TGCAGTGCCAGGACTAGAATGGATGAGCAGTTCTTC. It is translated as CSARTRMDEQFF. The gene calls are TRBV20-1 and TRBJ2-1; TRBD2 aligns across 7 bases. This CDR3 comprises 12 residues. CDR1 is DFQATT, CDR2 SNEGSKA, per germline (reference sequence). After removal of 6 bases from V and 8 bases from J, the junction contained 7 bases not matched to a gene.

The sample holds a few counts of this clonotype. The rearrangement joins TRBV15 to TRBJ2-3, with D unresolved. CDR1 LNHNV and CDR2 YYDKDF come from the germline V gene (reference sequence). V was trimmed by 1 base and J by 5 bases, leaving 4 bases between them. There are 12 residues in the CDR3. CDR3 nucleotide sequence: TGTGCCACCAGCAGAGCAAGAGATACGCAGTATTTT. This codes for CATSRARDTQYF.

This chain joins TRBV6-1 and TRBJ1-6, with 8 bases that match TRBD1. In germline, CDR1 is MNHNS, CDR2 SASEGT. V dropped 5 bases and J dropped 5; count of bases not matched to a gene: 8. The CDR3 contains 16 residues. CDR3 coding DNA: TGTGCCAGCAGTAGTCGGACAGGGACACATAATTCACCCCTCCACTTT. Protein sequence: CASSSRTGTHNSPLHF.

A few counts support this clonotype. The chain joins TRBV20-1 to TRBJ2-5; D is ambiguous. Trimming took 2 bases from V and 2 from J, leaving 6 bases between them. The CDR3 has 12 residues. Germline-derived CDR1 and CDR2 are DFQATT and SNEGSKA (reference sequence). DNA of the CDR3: TGCAGTGCTAGACCCTATCAAGAGACCCAGTACTTC. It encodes CSARPYQETQYF.

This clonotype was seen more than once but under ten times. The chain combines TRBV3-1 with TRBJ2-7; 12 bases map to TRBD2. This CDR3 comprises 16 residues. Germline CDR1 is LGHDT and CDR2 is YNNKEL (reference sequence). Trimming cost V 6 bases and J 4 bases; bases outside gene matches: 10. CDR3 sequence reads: CASRGTRTSGVYEQYF. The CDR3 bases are TGTGCCAGCAGGGGTACTCGGACTAGCGGGGTTTACGAGCAGTACTTC.

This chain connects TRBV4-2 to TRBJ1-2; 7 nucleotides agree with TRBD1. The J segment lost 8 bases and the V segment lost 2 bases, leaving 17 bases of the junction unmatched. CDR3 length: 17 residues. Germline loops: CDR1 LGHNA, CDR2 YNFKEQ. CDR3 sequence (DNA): TGTGCCAGCAGCCAAAATCCTACCGGGACAGTAGGATCCGGCTACACCTTC. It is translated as CASSQNPTGTVGSGYTF.

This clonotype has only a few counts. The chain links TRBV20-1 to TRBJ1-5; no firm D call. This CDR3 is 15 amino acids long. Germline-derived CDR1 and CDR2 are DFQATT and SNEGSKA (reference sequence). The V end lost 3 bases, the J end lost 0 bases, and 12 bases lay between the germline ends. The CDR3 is CSASPEYYSNQPQHF. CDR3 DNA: TGCAGTGCTAGCCCAGAATACTATAGCAATCAGCCCCAGCATTTT.

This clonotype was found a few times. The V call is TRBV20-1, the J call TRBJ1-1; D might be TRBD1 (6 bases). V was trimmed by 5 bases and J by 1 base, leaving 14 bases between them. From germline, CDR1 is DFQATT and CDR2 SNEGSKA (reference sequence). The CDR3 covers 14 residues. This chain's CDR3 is CSAPSTGPNTEAFF. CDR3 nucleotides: TGCAGTGCTCCATCAACAGGGCCGAACACTGAAGCTTTCTTT.

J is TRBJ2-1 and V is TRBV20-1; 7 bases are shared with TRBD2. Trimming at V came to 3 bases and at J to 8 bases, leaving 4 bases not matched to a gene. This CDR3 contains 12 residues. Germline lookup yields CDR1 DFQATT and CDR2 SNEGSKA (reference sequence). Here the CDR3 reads CSASGGWDEQFF. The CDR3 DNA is TGCAGTGCTAGCGGGGGGTGGGATGAGCAGTTCTTC.

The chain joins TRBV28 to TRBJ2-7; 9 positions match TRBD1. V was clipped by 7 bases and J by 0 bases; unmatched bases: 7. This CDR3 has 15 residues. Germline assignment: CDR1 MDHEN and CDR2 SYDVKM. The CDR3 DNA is TGTGCCAGCACCCCCGGGACAGGGTTCTCCTACGAGCAGTACTTC. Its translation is CASTPGTGFSYEQYF.

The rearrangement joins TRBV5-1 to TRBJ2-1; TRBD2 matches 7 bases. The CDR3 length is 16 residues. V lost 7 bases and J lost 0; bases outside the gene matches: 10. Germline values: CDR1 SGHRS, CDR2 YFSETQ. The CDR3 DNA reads TGCGCCAGCTCGAGACTAGCTTCGAACTCCTACAATGAGCAGTTCTTC. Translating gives CASSRLASNSYNEQFF.